Shown below are 17 T cell receptor beta chains from a single sample sequenced in a study of T cell responses to AZD1222 COVID-19 vaccine. The method was immunoSEQ multiplex PCR; TCRdb's version includes in-frame clones alone and lacks a portion of them. The sample has some 150,000 clones; 90% to 95% are singletons. This specimen consisted of peripheral blood, obtained 28 days after the second AZD1222 dose. Source of these receptors: an adult who received the AZD1222 COVID-19 vaccine.

The J gene is TRBJ2-7, the V gene TRBV7-9; D is ambiguous. The CDR3 extends over 14 amino acids. Trimming took 1 base from V and 0 from J, leaving 7 bases between them. Germline assignment: CDR1 SEHNR and CDR2 FQNEAQ (reference sequence). The CDR3 DNA reads TGTGCCAGCAGCTTAGGACGATCCTCCTACGAGCAGTACTTC. Residues: CASSLGRSSYEQYF.

The chain links TRBV3-1 (or the pseudogene TRBV3-2) to TRBJ1-1; 9 nucleotides agree with TRBD1. V trimming: 4 bases; J trimming: 3 bases; junction bases outside the gene matches: 6. Germline V CDR1 and CDR2: LGHDT, YNNKEL (reference sequence). The CDR3 extends over 15 amino acids. CDR3 region: CASSLWTGEDTEAFF. CDR3 nucleotides: TGTGCCAGCAGCCTTTGGACAGGGGAGGACACTGAAGCTTTCTTT.

This clone has a single count. This sequence joins TRBV7-6 and TRBJ2-5, with 10 positions matching TRBD1. The trim removed 4 bases at V and 4 bases at J, leaving 6 bases unmatched. The CDR3 has 15 residues. CDR1 and CDR2 from the germline V gene are SGHVS and FNYEAQ. The CDR3 loop is CASSYVDRGGETQYF. The DNA for the CDR3 is TGTGCCAGCAGCTATGTGGACAGGGGGGGAGAGACCCAGTACTTC.

The rearrangement uses TRBV6-5 and TRBJ2-7; the match to TRBD2 covers 7 bases. The CDR3 contains 15 residues. The germline gives CDR1 MNHEY, CDR2 SVGAGI. V trimming: 0 bases; J trimming: 6 bases; junction bases outside the gene matches: 8. The CDR3 nucleotides read TGTGCCAGCAGTTACTCGAATTCGGGGGGTTCCGAGCAGTACTTC. Its translation is CASSYSNSGGSEQYF.

The gene calls are TRBV27 and TRBJ1-5, with D unresolved. V was trimmed by 5 bases and J by 5 bases, leaving 7 bases between them. Germline assignment: CDR1 MNHEY and CDR2 SMNVEV (reference sequence). CDR3 length: 12 amino acids. The CDR3 here is CASSDSYQPQHF. The CDR3 DNA sequence: TGTGCCAGCAGTGATTCCTATCAGCCCCAGCATTTT.

The rearrangement uses TRBV4-2 and TRBJ1-5; a possible D gene is TRBD1 (5 bases). The CDR3 is 14 residues long. Germline V gene lookup returns CDR1 LGHNA and CDR2 YNFKEQ. V lost 0 bases to trimming and J lost 4 bases, with 7 bases between them. This chain's CDR3 is CASSQEWGNQPQHF. Written as DNA, the CDR3 is TGTGCCAGCAGCCAAGAGTGGGGGAATCAGCCCCAGCATTTT.

This rearrangement joins TRBV7-9 to TRBJ1-2, with D hard to call. V was pared by 1 base and J by 7 bases, with 7 bases between. The CDR3 length is 12 residues. Germline V lookup: CDR1 SEHNR, CDR2 FQNEAQ (reference sequence). The CDR3 sequence: CASSLGTGGYTF. The CDR3 bases are TGTGCCAGCAGCTTAGGAACCGGTGGCTACACCTTC.

The V and J genes are TRBV19 and TRBJ2-3; D is possibly TRBD2 (6 bases). Trimming shortened V by 6 bases and J by 4 bases, and 11 bases separated the two germline ends. The germline V gene encodes CDR1 LNHDA and CDR2 SQIVND (reference sequence). The length of the CDR3 is 13 residues. The CDR3 reads CASSQGLSDTQYF. CDR3 DNA sequence: TGTGCCAGTAGCCAGGGACTTTCAGATACGCAGTATTTT. Complete variable domain (other parts from reference TRBV19 and TRBJ2-3): DGGITQSPKYLFRKEGQNVTLSCEQNLNHDAMYWYRQDPGQGLRLIYYSQIVNDFQKGDIAEGYSVSREKKESFPLTVTSAQKNPTAFYLCASSQGLSDTQYFGPGTRLTVL.

The genes are TRBV7-9 and TRBJ1-1; tentative D call: TRBD1 (5 bases). The germline CDR1 and CDR2 sequences are SEHNR and FQNEAQ (reference sequence). V dropped 6 bases and J dropped 6 bases, with 11 bases sitting between them. The CDR3 covers 12 residues. CDR3 bases: TGTGCCAGCAGGGGGCGGAGCGCTGAAGCTTTCTTT. Its translation is CASRGRSAEAFF.

The chain has TRBV30 and TRBJ1-6; the D is unclear. Trimming pared 5 bases from V and 10 bases from J, leaving 9 bases between. The CDR3 length is 11 residues. Germline V CDR1 and CDR2: GTSNPN, SVGIG (reference sequence). The CDR3 nucleotides are TGTGCCTGGGGGCCCATCTCACCCCTCCACTTT. Protein sequence: CAWGPISPLHF.

The gene calls are TRBV27 and TRBJ2-2, with TRBD2 matching 7 bases. The CDR3 runs 16 residues. Germline V gene lookup returns CDR1 MNHEY and CDR2 SMNVEV (reference sequence). With 5 bases clipped from V and 2 bases from J, the junction kept 8 bases outside the gene matches. CDR3 in amino acids: CASSPRDYPNTGELFF. The CDR3 region has the DNA TGTGCCAGCAGTCCCCGGGACTACCCAAACACCGGGGAGCTGTTTTTT.

The chain has TRBV21-1 and TRBJ2-7; no check of the table's D call, TRBD1, against the DNA was made. TRBV21-1 is noted as a pseudogene. This CDR3 spans 15 amino acids. CDR3 region: CASSKSTGITYEQYF. The CDR3 DNA follows: TGTGCCAGCAGCAAAAGTACAGGGATAACCTACGAGCAGTACTTC.

Only one count was recorded for this clone. The rearrangement uses TRBV28 and TRBJ1-5; D gene ambiguous. This CDR3 is built from 14 residues. The V end was cut by 7 bases, the J end by 1 base, with 11 bases between. The germline V gene has CDR1 MDHEN and CDR2 SYDVKM. Written as DNA, the CDR3 is TGTGCCAGCAAGGCGGATTGGAGCAATCAGCCCCAGCATTTT. It is translated as CASKADWSNQPQHF.

V usage is TRBV4-1 and J usage is TRBJ2-2; 9 positions match TRBD1. From germline, CDR1 is MGHRA and CDR2 YSYEKL. V trimming: 3 bases; J trimming: 7 bases; junction bases outside the gene matches: 9. The CDR3 totals 16 residues. In nucleotides, the CDR3 is TGCGCCAGCAGCCAGCACCCGGGACAGGGCGGCGGGGAGCTGTTTTTT. It translates to CASSQHPGQGGGELFF.

This chain uses TRBV20-1 with TRBJ1-6, with TRBD1 as a possible D gene (5 bases). The CDR3 sequence is 14 residues long. V lost 3 bases, J lost 7 bases, and 13 bases lay in between. Germline values: CDR1 DFQATT, CDR2 SNEGSKA (reference sequence). DNA for the CDR3: TGCAGTGCTAGTGAGCCAGGGCGGAATTCACCCCTCCACTTT. This codes for CSASEPGRNSPLHF.

The chain uses TRBV6-5 and TRBJ1-3, with unresolved D. Germline-derived CDR1 and CDR2 are MNHEY and SVGAGI. V shed 5 bases and J shed 3 bases, with 8 bases lying between them. The CDR3 is 13 residues long. The CDR3 here is CASSPRVGNTIYF. DNA of the CDR3: TGTGCCAGCAGTCCCCGGGTTGGAAACACCATATATTTT.

The chain joins TRBV7-2 to TRBJ2-5, with 12 bases matching TRBD2. Looked up from germline, CDR1 is SGHTA and CDR2 is FQGNSA. The CDR3 totals 16 residues. The trim removed 4 bases at V and 3 bases at J, leaving 6 bases unmatched. The CDR3 spells CASSSQLAGGEETQYF. The CDR3 nucleotides read TGTGCCAGCAGCTCTCAACTAGCGGGGGGCGAAGAGACCCAGTACTTC.